This T cell receptor beta chain was sequenced during a study of blood T cell repertoires in COVID-19. Study in general: Sample material is recorded as cDNA or gDNA derived from T cells, B-cell-depleted T cells, or PBMCs.

Clinical history as reported by participants underpinned cohort assignment. Germline CDR1 reads MDHEN; CDR2 reads SYDVKM. Trimming left V 3 bases short and J 6 bases short, with 6 bases between. This CDR3 comprises 12 residues. Some clones are missing from TCRdb's copy, which holds only in-frame ones; the method was immunoSEQ multiplex PCR. The table has roughly 200,000 clones, around 90% seen once; the top ten hold 10%. The source of this sequence is a man younger than 30 with acute COVID-19. The chain recombines TRBV28 with TRBJ2-1; the D is unclear. The material sequenced was PBMCs or T cells enriched from blood (not recorded which). CDR3 sequence: CASSFSLNEQFF. Here the CDR3 DNA reads TGTGCCAGCAGTTTCAGTCTCAATGAGCAGTTCTTC.